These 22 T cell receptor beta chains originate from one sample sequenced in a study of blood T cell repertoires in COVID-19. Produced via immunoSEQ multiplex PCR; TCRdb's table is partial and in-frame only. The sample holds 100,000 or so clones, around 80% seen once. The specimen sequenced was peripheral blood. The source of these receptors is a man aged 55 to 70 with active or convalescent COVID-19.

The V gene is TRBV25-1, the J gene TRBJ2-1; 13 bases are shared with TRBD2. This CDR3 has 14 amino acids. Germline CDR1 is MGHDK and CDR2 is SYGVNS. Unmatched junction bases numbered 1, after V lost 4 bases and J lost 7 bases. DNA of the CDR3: TGTGCCAGCAGTGGGACTAGCGGGAGTAATGAGCAGTTCTTC. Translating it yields CASSGTSGSNEQFF. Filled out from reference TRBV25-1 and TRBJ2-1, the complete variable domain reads EADIYQTPRYLVIGTGKKITLECSQTMGHDKMYWYQQDPGMELHLIHYSYGVNSTEKGDLSSESTVSRIRTEHFPLTLESARPSHTSQYLCASSGTSGSNEQFFGPGTRLTVL.

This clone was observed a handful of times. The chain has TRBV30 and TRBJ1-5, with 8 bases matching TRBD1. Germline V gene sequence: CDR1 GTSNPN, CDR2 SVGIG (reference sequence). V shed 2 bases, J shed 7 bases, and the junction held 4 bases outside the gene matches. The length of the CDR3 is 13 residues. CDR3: CAWSPGGRQPQHF. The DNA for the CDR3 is TGTGCCTGGAGTCCAGGGGGCCGACAGCCCCAGCATTTT.

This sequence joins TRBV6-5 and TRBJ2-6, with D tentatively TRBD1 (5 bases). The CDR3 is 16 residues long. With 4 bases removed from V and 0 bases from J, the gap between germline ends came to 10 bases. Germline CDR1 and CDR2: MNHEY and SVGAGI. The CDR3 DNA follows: TGTGCCAGCAGTTGGGGCAGGGCCTCTGGGGCCAACGTCCTGACTTTC. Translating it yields CASSWGRASGANVLTF.

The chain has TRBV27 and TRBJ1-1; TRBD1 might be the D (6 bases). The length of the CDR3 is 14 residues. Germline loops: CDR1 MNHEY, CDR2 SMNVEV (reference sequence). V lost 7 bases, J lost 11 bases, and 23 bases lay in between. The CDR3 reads CASTRGGAGDSAFF. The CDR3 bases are TGTGCCAGCACCAGGGGTGGAGCGGGGGATAGTGCTTTCTTT.

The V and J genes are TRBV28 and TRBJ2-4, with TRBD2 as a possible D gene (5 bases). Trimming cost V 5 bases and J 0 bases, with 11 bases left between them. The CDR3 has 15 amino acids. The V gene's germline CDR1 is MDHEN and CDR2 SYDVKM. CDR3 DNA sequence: TGTGCCAGCAGTATTCGGGGATCAGCCAAAAACATTCAGTACTTC. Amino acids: CASSIRGSAKNIQYF.

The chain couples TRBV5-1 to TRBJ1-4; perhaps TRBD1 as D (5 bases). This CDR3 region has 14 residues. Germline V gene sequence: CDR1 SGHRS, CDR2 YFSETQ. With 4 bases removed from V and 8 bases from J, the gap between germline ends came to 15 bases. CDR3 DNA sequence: TGCGCCAGCAGCCTCGGACAACCGGAGGAAAAACTGTTTTTT. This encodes CASSLGQPEEKLFF.

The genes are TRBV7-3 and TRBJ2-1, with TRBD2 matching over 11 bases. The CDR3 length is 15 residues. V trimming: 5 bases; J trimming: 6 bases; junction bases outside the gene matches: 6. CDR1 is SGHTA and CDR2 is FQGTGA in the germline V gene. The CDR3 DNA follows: TGTGCCAGCAGCCGAGGGACTAGCGGACTCAATGAGCAGTTCTTC. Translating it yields CASSRGTSGLNEQFF.

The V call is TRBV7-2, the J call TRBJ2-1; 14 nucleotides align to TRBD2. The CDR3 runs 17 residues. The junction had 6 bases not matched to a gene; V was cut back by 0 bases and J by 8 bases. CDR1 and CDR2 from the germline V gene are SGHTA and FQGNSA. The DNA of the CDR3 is TGTGCCAGCAGCTTAGCCGGGACTAGCGGGAGAATCCATGAGCAGTTCTTC. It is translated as CASSLAGTSGRIHEQFF.

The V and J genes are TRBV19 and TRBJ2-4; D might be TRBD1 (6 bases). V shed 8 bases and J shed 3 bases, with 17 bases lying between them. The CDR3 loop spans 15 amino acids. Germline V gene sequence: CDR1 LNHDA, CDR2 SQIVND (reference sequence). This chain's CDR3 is CASSPSRTDKNIQYF. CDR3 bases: TGTGCCAGTTCACCTTCGAGGACAGACAAAAACATTCAGTACTTC.

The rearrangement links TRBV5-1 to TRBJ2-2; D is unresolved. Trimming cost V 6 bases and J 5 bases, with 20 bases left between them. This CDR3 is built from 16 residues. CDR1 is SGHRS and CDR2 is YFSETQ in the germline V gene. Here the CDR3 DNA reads TGCGCCAGCACTATCCTCGATGGCCCCAGGACCGGGGAGCTGTTTTTT. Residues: CASTILDGPRTGELFF.

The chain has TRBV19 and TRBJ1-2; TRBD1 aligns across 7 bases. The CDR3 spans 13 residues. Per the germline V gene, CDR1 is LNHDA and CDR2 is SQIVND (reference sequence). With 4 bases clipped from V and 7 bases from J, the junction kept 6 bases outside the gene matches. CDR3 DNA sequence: TGTGCCAGTAGTAACGGACAGGTTCGTGGCTACACCTTC. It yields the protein CASSNGQVRGYTF. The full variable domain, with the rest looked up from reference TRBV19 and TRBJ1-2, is DGGITQSPKYLFRKEGQNVTLSCEQNLNHDAMYWYRQDPGQGLRLIYYSQIVNDFQKGDIAEGYSVSREKKESFPLTVTSAQKNPTAFYLCASSNGQVRGYTFGSGTRLTVV.

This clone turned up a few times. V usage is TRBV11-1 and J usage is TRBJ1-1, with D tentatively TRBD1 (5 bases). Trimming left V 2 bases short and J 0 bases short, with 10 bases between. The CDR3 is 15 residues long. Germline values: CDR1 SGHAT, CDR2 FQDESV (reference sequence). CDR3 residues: CASSLQGQMNTEAFF. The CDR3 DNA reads TGTGCCAGCAGCTTACAGGGCCAGATGAACACTGAAGCTTTCTTT.

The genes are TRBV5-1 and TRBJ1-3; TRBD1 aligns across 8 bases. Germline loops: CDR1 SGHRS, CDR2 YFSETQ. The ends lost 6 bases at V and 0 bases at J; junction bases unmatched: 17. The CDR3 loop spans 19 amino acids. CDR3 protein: CASNFIPGQVNSSGNTIYF. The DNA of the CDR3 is TGCGCCAGCAACTTTATTCCGGGACAGGTCAATTCCTCTGGAAACACCATATATTTT. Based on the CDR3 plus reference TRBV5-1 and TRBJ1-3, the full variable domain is KAGVTQTPRYLIKTRGQQVTLSCSPISGHRSVSWYQQTPGQGLQFLFEYFSETQRNKGNFPGRFSGRQFSNSRSEMNVSTLELGDSALYLCASNFIPGQVNSSGNTIYFGEGSWLTVV.

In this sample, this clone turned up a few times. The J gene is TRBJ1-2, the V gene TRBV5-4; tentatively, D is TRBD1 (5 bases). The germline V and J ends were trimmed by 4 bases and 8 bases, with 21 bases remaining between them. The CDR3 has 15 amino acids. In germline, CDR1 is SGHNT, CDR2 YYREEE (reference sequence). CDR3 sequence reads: CASSPPAGPRGGYTF. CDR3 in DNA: TGTGCCAGCAGCCCCCCGGCGGGGCCGCGCGGGGGCTACACCTTC.

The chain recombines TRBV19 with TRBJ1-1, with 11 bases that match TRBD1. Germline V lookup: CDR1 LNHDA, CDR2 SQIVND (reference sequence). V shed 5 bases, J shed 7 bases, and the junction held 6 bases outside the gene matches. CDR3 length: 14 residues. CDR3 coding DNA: TGTGCCAGTAGTCCATCGGGACAGGGGGATGAAGCTTTCTTT. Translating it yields CASSPSGQGDEAFF.

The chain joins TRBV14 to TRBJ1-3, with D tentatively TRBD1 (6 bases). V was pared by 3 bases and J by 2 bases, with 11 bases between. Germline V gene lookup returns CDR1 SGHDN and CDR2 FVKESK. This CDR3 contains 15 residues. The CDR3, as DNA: TGTGCCAGCAGCCAGCTACAGGGTCCTGGAAACACCATATATTTT. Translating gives CASSQLQGPGNTIYF.

CDR3 sequence reads: CASRNRGQGNTIYF. CDR3 DNA sequence: TGTGCCAGCCGCAACAGGGGGCAAGGAAACACCATATATTTT. The chain joins TRBV7-9 to TRBJ1-3, with 9 bases aligning to TRBD1. J lost 4 bases, V lost 8 bases, and 6 bases had no gene match. CDR1 and CDR2 from the germline V gene are SEHNR and FQNEAQ (reference sequence). This CDR3 contains 14 residues.

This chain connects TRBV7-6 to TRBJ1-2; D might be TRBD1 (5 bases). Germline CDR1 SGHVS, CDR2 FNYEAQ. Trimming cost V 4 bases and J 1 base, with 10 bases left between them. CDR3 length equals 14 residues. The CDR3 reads CASSSGGVNYGYTF. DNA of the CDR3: TGTGCCAGCAGCTCTGGAGGGGTTAACTATGGCTACACCTTC. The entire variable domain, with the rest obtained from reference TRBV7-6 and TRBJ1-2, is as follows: GAGVSQSPRYKVTKRGQDVALRCDPISGHVSLYWYRQALGQGPEFLTYFNYEAQQDKSGLPNDRFSAERPEGSISTLTIQRTEQRDSAMYRCASSSGGVNYGYTFGSGTRLTVV.

As DNA, the CDR3 is TGTGCCAGCACCCGGGACAGGAGTAACTATGGCTACACCTTC. Amino acid sequence: CASTRDRSNYGYTF. V gene TRBV2 combines with J gene TRBJ1-2, with 8 nucleotides matching TRBD1. The germline CDR1 and CDR2 sequences are SNHLY and FYNNEI. After removal of 7 bases from V and 1 base from J, the junction contained 5 bases not matched to a gene. The CDR3 has 14 amino acids.

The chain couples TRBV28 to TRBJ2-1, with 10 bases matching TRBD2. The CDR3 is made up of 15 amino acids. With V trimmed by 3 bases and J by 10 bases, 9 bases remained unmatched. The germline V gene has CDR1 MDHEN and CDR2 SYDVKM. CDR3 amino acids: CASSFALAGVPEQFF. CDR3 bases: TGTGCCAGCAGTTTTGCGCTAGCGGGAGTCCCCGAGCAGTTCTTC.

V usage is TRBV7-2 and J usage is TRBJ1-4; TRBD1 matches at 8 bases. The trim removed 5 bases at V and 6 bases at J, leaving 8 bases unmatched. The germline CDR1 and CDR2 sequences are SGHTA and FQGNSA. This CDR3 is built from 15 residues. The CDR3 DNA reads TGTGCCAGCAGCCTTCCCGGGACAGGTGATGAAAAACTGTTTTTT. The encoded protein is CASSLPGTGDEKLFF. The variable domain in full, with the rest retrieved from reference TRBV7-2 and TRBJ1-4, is GAGVSQSPSNKVTEKGKDVELRCDPISGHTALYWYRQSLGQGLEFLIYFQGNSAPDKSGLPSDRFSAERTGGSVSTLTIQRTQQEDSAVYLCASSLPGTGDEKLFFGSGTQLSVL.

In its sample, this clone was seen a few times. The CDR3 reads CASRGGLAGNNEQFF. The CDR3 bases are TGCGCCAGCAGGGGGGGACTAGCGGGAAACAATGAGCAGTTCTTC. The chain is built from TRBV4-1 and TRBJ2-1, with 13 nucleotides matching TRBD2. In germline, CDR1 is MGHRA, CDR2 YSYEKL. J lost 5 bases, V lost 6 bases, and 4 bases had no gene match. The CDR3 spans 15 residues.